The clone carrying this T cell receptor beta chain was seen at least ten times. The data were taken from a study of blood T cells in healthy people across ages. The use of a sample-barcoded 5' primer and a J-beta primer mix characterized a second PCR of 7 to 11 cycles. Each cDNA molecule was tagged by a template-switch adaptor with 12 random nucleotides. TCRdb re-analysed the 5' RACE reads in MiXCR, keeping a single row per CDR3 protein. The sample lists some 900,000 distinct CDR3 sequences; around 48% were seen once. Individuals who donated were healthy Caucasians from Russia aged roughly 6 to 95. Germline V gene sequence: CDR1 MNHEY, CDR2 SVGAGI. The CDR3 has 17 amino acids. Losses at the gene ends were 0 bases for V and 1 base for J; bases not matched to a gene: 3.

Sequenced input: blood. This TCR was sampled from a man aged 25-45 years in good health. The chain links TRBV6-5 to TRBJ2-1, with 10 bases fitting TRBD2. The CDR3 region has the DNA TGTGCCAGCAGTTACTCGCCTAGCGGGGGATCCTACAATGAGCAGTTCTTC. It codes for CASSYSPSGGSYNEQFF.